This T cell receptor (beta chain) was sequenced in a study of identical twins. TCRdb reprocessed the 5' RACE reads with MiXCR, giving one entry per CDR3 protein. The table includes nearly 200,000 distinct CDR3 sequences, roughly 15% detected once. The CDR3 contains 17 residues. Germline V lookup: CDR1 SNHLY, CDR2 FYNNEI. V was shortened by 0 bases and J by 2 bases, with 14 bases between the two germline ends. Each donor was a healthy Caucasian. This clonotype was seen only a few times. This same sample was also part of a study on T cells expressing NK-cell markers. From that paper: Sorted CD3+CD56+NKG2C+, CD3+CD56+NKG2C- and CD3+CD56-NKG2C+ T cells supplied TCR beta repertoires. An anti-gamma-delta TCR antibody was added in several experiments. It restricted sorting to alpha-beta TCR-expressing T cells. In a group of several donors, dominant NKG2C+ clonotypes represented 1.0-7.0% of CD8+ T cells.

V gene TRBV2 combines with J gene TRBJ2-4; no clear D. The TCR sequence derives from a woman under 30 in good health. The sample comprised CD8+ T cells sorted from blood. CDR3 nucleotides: TGTGCCAGCAGTGAAGCGCTTCACGGTTGGACCAAAAACATTCAGTACTTC. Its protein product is CASSEALHGWTKNIQYF.